The 31 T cell receptor beta chains below all came from one sample that was sequenced in a study of human CD8 memory T cell subsets. Libraries targeted TCR beta using 5' RACE with UMIs. TCRdb re-called the 5' RACE reads and gives one entry per CDR3 protein, without DNA. This sample's table has 19,000 or so distinct CDR3 sequences. Sequenced material: CD8+ stem-like memory T cells (TSCM and TCM) sorted from PBMCs. Subset denoted: stem-like memory CD8 T cells (TSTEM), CCR7+ PD-1- TIGIT-. These receptors were obtained from a human donor in good health.

The chain joins TRBV2 to TRBJ2-7; TCRdb gives TRBD1 as the D gene, but with no DNA this cannot be confirmed. The CDR3 has 13 amino acids. Germline V lookup: CDR1 SNHLY, CDR2 FYNNEI. The CDR3 sequence: CASTGTGNYEQYF.

This chain connects TRBV3-2 to TRBJ2-7. TRBV3-2 is a known pseudogene. CDR3 length: 15 amino acids. The CDR3 protein is CASSQERKASYEQYF.

This chain uses TRBV6-6 with TRBJ1-2. CDR1 and CDR2 from the germline V gene are MNHNY and SVGAGI (reference sequence). The CDR3 is 13 amino acids. The CDR3 loop is CASSYSVDYGYTF.

This chain connects TRBV4-2 to TRBJ2-7. Germline V lookup: CDR1 LGHNA, CDR2 YNFKEQ. There are 13 residues in the CDR3. The CDR3 reads CASSQVGSYEQYF.

The chain is built from TRBV5-6 and TRBJ2-1. The CDR3 extends over 12 amino acids. CDR1 and CDR2 from the germline V gene are SGHDT and YYEEEE. CDR3 region: CASSLANNEQFF.

This sequence joins TRBV12-3 or TRBV12-4 and TRBJ1-2. The CDR3 contains 16 residues. CDR3 sequence: CASSLEDLRLNYGYTF.

The V call is TRBV25-1, the J call TRBJ1-2; TCRdb indicates TRBD1, and absent DNA this call remains unverified. This CDR3 region has 14 residues. Germline loops: CDR1 MGHDK, CDR2 SYGVNS. The CDR3 sequence: CASSPTGDAYGYTF.

The rearrangement joins TRBV7-9 to TRBJ1-5; the D gene TCRdb calls, TRBD1, cannot be checked with no DNA. Germline-derived CDR1 and CDR2 are SEHNR and FQNEAQ (reference sequence). There are 16 residues in the CDR3. The CDR3 loop is CASSLVGGDSVQPQHF.

The J gene is TRBJ2-1, the V gene TRBV29-1; TCRdb's D call of TRBD2 is untestable without DNA. This CDR3 is 14 amino acids long. Germline-derived CDR1 and CDR2 are SQVTM and ANQGSEA. CDR3 in amino acids: CSVEGRGRDNEQFF.

The chain carries TRBV5-4 and TRBJ2-3; there is no DNA to check the TCRdb D call of TRBD1. CDR1 is SGHNT and CDR2 is YYREEE in the germline V gene (reference sequence). This CDR3 contains 14 residues. Here the CDR3 reads CASSFRQGPDTQYF.

The CDR3: CASSVSRNSYEQYF. The gene calls are TRBV9 and TRBJ2-7. The V gene's germline CDR1 is SGDLS and CDR2 YYNGEE. The CDR3 covers 14 residues.

The chain couples TRBV28 to TRBJ2-3. The CDR3 spans 17 residues. Germline CDR1 is MDHEN and CDR2 is SYDVKM. The CDR3 region is CASSFPVAVGSTDTQYF.

The CDR3 here is CSARDSINYGYTF. The chain has TRBV20-1 and TRBJ1-2. The CDR3 has 13 amino acids. Per the germline V gene, CDR1 is DFQATT and CDR2 is SNEGSKA (reference sequence).

V usage is TRBV5-1 and J usage is TRBJ1-4; there is no DNA to check the TCRdb D call of TRBD1. Germline V gives CDR1 SGHRS, CDR2 YFSETQ. This CDR3 is built from 14 residues. The CDR3 sequence: CASSPTGIHEKLFF.

The chain uses TRBV20-1 and TRBJ2-1; TCRdb reports TRBD2, a call that lacks DNA to check it against. The CDR3 contains 14 residues. Germline lookup yields CDR1 DFQATT and CDR2 SNEGSKA (reference sequence). This CDR3 is CSAREVREYNEQFF.

This clonotype ranks as medium-sized in terms of frequency. The chain employs TRBV6-4 and TRBJ1-4. The CDR3 is 18 residues long. The V gene's germline CDR1 is MRHNA and CDR2 SNTAGT. CDR3 in amino acids: CASSPLSRSGRNNEKLFF.

CDR3 sequence reads: CASEKGQGNEKLFF. The genes are TRBV28 and TRBJ1-4; the D call from TCRdb, TRBD1, cannot be confirmed without DNA. The germline CDR1 and CDR2 sequences are MDHEN and SYDVKM. This CDR3 contains 14 residues. Full variable domain (missing parts from reference TRBV28 and TRBJ1-4): DVKVTQSSRYLVKRTGEKVFLECVQDMDHENMFWYRQDPGLGLRLIYFSYDVKMKEKGDIPEGYSVSREKKERFSLILESASTNQTSMYLCASEKGQGNEKLFFGSGTQLSVL.

The CDR3 is CASRGTGNTEAFF. V usage is TRBV19 and J usage is TRBJ1-1; TCRdb names TRBD1, which stays unverified in the absence of DNA. In germline, CDR1 is LNHDA, CDR2 SQIVND (reference sequence). This CDR3 comprises 13 residues.

This clonotype counts as medium-sized by frequency. The chain recombines TRBV7-8 with TRBJ1-2; as DNA is missing, the TRBD1 call by TCRdb cannot be tested. Looked up from germline, CDR1 is SGHVS and CDR2 is FQNEAQ. The CDR3 runs 15 residues. The CDR3 loop is CASSARTGKTDGYTF. Supplemented by reference TRBV7-8 and TRBJ1-2, the full variable domain reads GAGVSQSPRYKVAKRGQDVALRCDPISGHVSLFWYQQALGQGPEFLTYFQNEAQLDKSGLPSDRFFAERPEGSVSTLKIQRTQQEDSAVYLCASSARTGKTDGYTFGSGTRLTVV.

The V call is TRBV19, the J call TRBJ2-5; there is no DNA to check the TCRdb D call of TRBD1. From germline, CDR1 is LNHDA and CDR2 SQIVND (reference sequence). The CDR3 consists of 14 residues. CDR3: CASSIRDLESTQYF. The full variable domain, with the rest looked up from reference TRBV19 and TRBJ2-5, is DGGITQSPKYLFRKEGQNVTLSCEQNLNHDAMYWYRQDPGQGLRLIYYSQIVNDFQKGDIAEGYSVSREKKESFPLTVTSAQKNPTAFYLCASSIRDLESTQYFGPGTRLLVL.

The chain's CDR3 is CATSSTMGDTLYGYTF. The chain is built from TRBV15 and TRBJ1-2; TCRdb lists TRBD1, though no DNA is available to test this call. Germline assignment: CDR1 LNHNV and CDR2 YYDKDF (reference sequence). CDR3 size: 16 residues.

The genes are TRBV15 and TRBJ1-5; TCRdb indicates TRBD1, and absent DNA this call remains unverified. Germline V gives CDR1 LNHNV, CDR2 YYDKDF (reference sequence). The CDR3 has 17 amino acids. CDR3: CATSRDWTDYSNQPQHF.

This clonotype registers medium-sized (0.01 to 0.1%) by frequency. V and J are TRBV20-1 and TRBJ1-5. Looked up from germline, CDR1 is DFQATT and CDR2 is SNEGSKA (reference sequence). This CDR3 region has 15 residues. CDR3 protein: CSAQREPGGNQPQHF.

The chain links TRBV27 to TRBJ1-1; absent DNA, TCRdb's TRBD1 call cannot be checked. The CDR3 runs 16 residues. Germline V CDR1 and CDR2: MNHEY, SMNVEV (reference sequence). The CDR3 reads CASSSVTGAGNTEAFF.

CDR3 region: CASSLGASGMINEQFF. The J gene is TRBJ2-1, the V gene TRBV7-9; TCRdb designates TRBD2, a call that cannot be tested without DNA. This CDR3 has 16 residues. Germline CDR1 SEHNR, CDR2 FQNEAQ (reference sequence).

The chain employs TRBV28 and TRBJ2-5. In germline, CDR1 is MDHEN, CDR2 SYDVKM. The CDR3 covers 13 residues. CDR3 amino acids: CASSLAEQETQYF.

CDR3 in amino acids: CASSRTPGPLINTEAFF. The genes are TRBV6-6 and TRBJ1-1; TCRdb names TRBD1, which stays unverified in the absence of DNA. Germline CDR1 reads MNHNY; CDR2 reads SVGAGI (reference sequence). The CDR3 has 17 amino acids.

The rearrangement uses TRBV7-8 and TRBJ1-1; checking the TCRdb D call of TRBD1 is not possible without DNA. Germline assignment: CDR1 SGHVS and CDR2 FQNEAQ. The CDR3 sequence is 17 residues long. CDR3 amino acids: CASSAGATGARGTEAFF.

The rearrangement uses TRBV28 and TRBJ2-1; the TCRdb D gene call, TRBD2, has no DNA to confirm it. The CDR3 has 14 amino acids. In germline, CDR1 is MDHEN, CDR2 SYDVKM. The CDR3 loop reads CASSYREGGNEQFF.

The chain couples TRBV4-1 to TRBJ2-1; lacking DNA, the TRBD2 call made by TCRdb goes unchecked. Germline V gene sequence: CDR1 MGHRA, CDR2 YSYEKL. This CDR3 contains 15 residues. This CDR3 is CASSQEGLAGGVQFF.

V is TRBV28 and J is TRBJ1-6. The length of the CDR3 is 16 residues. Germline V gives CDR1 MDHEN, CDR2 SYDVKM. CDR3 sequence reads: CASSSMERSYSSPLHF.